A single sample is the source of the 29 T cell receptor beta chains below, sequenced in a study of blood T cells in healthy people across ages. Next came a second PCR, run for roughly 6 to 11 cycles, which used a sample-barcoded 5' primer along with a J-beta primer mix. A single record per CDR3 protein comes from TCRdb applying MiXCR to the 5' RACE reads. The sample lists approximately 1.5 million distinct CDR3 sequences, approximately 43% occurring once. The sequencing sample was made of blood. These receptors all come from a woman between 18 and 29 years old in good health.

The V and J genes are TRBV6-5 and TRBJ2-3; weak D call: TRBD2 (6 bases). V gave up 0 bases and J gave up 2 bases, with 12 bases separating them. The CDR3 has 16 amino acids. CDR1 MNHEY and CDR2 SVGAGI come from the germline V gene. The CDR3 DNA is TGTGCCAGCAGTTACTCGTATGGCGGGACCACAGATACGCAGTATTTT. Protein: CASSYSYGGTTDTQYF.

This clonotype was seen a handful of times. The chain joins TRBV20-1 to TRBJ1-2; D is undetermined. V lost 6 bases, J lost 2 bases, and 16 bases lay in between. The V gene's germline CDR1 is DFQATT and CDR2 SNEGSKA (reference sequence). The CDR3 is made up of 14 amino acids. The CDR3 is CSATSAQGNYGYTF. CDR3 sequence (DNA): TGCAGTGCCACTTCAGCGCAAGGAAACTATGGCTACACCTTC.

This clonotype was observed a handful of times. This sequence joins TRBV4-3 and TRBJ1-4, with a tentative D call TRBD1 (5 bases). From germline, CDR1 is LGHNA and CDR2 YSLEER. This CDR3 contains 16 residues. Trimming left V 1 base short and J 5 bases short, with 14 bases between. The CDR3 region is CASSQGGAIINEKLFF. CDR3 nucleotides: TGCGCCAGCAGCCAAGGAGGGGCTATTATCAATGAAAAACTGTTTTTT.

This clonotype was seen more than once but under ten times. The chain employs TRBV15 and TRBJ1-6; no reliable D call. Germline CDR1 reads LNHNV; CDR2 reads YYDKDF (reference sequence). This CDR3 is 14 amino acids long. Trimming removed 3 bases at V and 3 bases at J, with 6 bases between. CDR3 bases: TGTGCCACCAGCAGTAAGATCTATAATTCACCCCTCCACTTT. Translated, it gives CATSSKIYNSPLHF. Full variable domain (rest looked up from reference TRBV15 and TRBJ1-6): DAMVIQNPRYQVTQFGKPVTLSCSQTLNHNVMYWYQQKSSQAPKLLFHYYDKDFNNEADTPDNFQSRRPNTSFCFLDIRSPGLGDTAMYLCATSSKIYNSPLHFGNGTRLTVT.

The CDR3 nucleotides are TGTGCCAGCAGCTTAGGTCCCTTAGCGGGGGGGCCGGACAATGAGCAGTTCTTC. It specifies CASSLGPLAGGPDNEQFF. This chain connects TRBV11-2 to TRBJ2-1, with TRBD2 matching 11 bases. The V gene's germline CDR1 is SGHAT and CDR2 FQNNGV. The CDR3 has 18 amino acids. Unmatched junction bases numbered 10, after V lost 1 base and J lost 5 bases.

Concerning this clonotype itself: Just one base apart from a much larger clone, this may be a read error. This rearrangement joins TRBV12-3 or TRBV12-4 to TRBJ2-3, with 8 bases lining up with TRBD2. CDR3 length equals 16 residues. V shed 1 base and J 1 base; nucleotides not matched to a gene: 4. CDR3 loop: CASSLVAGSCTDTQYF. CDR3 bases: TGTGCCAGCAGTTTAGTAGCGGGAAGCTGCACAGATACGCAGTATTTT.

V and J are TRBV7-2 and TRBJ2-1; D is undetermined. CDR3 size: 17 residues. V gave up 0 bases and J gave up 2 bases, with 14 bases separating them. Germline assignment: CDR1 SGHTA and CDR2 FQGNSA. The CDR3 region is CASSLAGYTITYNEQFF. The CDR3 DNA follows: TGTGCCAGCAGCTTAGCTGGCTACACAATCACCTACAATGAGCAGTTCTTC.

The genes are TRBV10-3 and TRBJ1-2; 7 bases fit TRBD1. V gave up 2 bases and J gave up 3 bases; unmatched junction bases: 6. There are 15 residues in the CDR3. Germline values: CDR1 ENHRY, CDR2 SYGVKD. CDR3 protein: CAISEAGDRYYGYTF. CDR3 nucleotides: TGTGCCATCAGTGAGGCGGGGGACAGATACTATGGCTACACCTTC.

This clonotype was counted between two and nine times. The genes are TRBV5-1 and TRBJ2-3; D gene ambiguous. This CDR3 has 15 residues. The germline V gene encodes CDR1 SGHRS and CDR2 YFSETQ. Trimming shortened V by 0 bases and J by 2 bases, and 10 bases separated the two germline ends. The CDR3 reads CASSLGNINTDTQYF. CDR3 in DNA: TGCGCCAGCAGCTTGGGCAATATCAACACAGATACGCAGTATTTT.

The rearrangement joins TRBV24-1 to TRBJ1-5; 7 bases line up with TRBD1. The germline V gene has CDR1 KGHDR and CDR2 SFDVKD. This CDR3 is built from 17 residues. J was trimmed by 0 bases and V by 4 bases; bases with no gene match: 8. The CDR3 DNA sequence: TGTGCCACCAGTGAAAGGGGGACAGCGGATAGCAATCAGCCCCAGCATTTT. Its protein product is CATSERGTADSNQPQHF.

There are a few counts of this clonotype. The rearrangement links TRBV20-1 to TRBJ2-5; weak D call: TRBD1 (5 bases). Looked up from germline, CDR1 is DFQATT and CDR2 is SNEGSKA (reference sequence). This CDR3 has 13 residues. Trimming shortened V by 6 bases and J by 1 base, and 12 bases separated the two germline ends. The CDR3 sequence: CSAPDTSQETQYF. In DNA, the CDR3 is TGCAGTGCCCCGGACACCTCCCAAGAGACCCAGTACTTC.

The chain joins TRBV12-5 to TRBJ1-1; D not certain. The germline V gene encodes CDR1 LGHNT and CDR2 FRNRAP. The CDR3 is 13 residues long. Trimming left V 4 bases short and J 2 bases short, with 8 bases between. The CDR3 reads CASGWETNTEAFF. The CDR3 DNA reads TGTGCTAGTGGTTGGGAGACCAACACTGAAGCTTTCTTT.

The table lists this clonotype with a few counts. The chain carries TRBV7-9 and TRBJ1-2, with unresolved D. In germline, CDR1 is SEHNR, CDR2 FQNEAQ (reference sequence). The ends were cut back, 2 bases at V and 3 bases at J, with 7 bases in the middle. CDR3 size: 13 residues. DNA for the CDR3: TGTGCCAGCAGCTTATCTCTTTACTATGGCTACACCTTC. Translation: CASSLSLYYGYTF. Combining the CDR3 with reference TRBV7-9 and TRBJ1-2 gives the whole variable domain DTGVSQNPRHKITKRGQNVTFRCDPISEHNRLYWYRQTLGQGPEFLTYFQNEAQLEKSRLLSDRFSAERPKGSFSTLEIQRTEQGDSAMYLCASSLSLYYGYTFGSGTRLTVV.

The V and J genes are TRBV24-1 and TRBJ2-1; 7 bases fit TRBD1. CDR1 KGHDR and CDR2 SFDVKD come from the germline V gene. The CDR3 is 18 amino acids. Trimming took 3 bases from V and 0 from J; bases not matched to a gene: 10. This CDR3 is CATSDPLPGQSSYNEQFF. In DNA, the CDR3 is TGTGCCACCAGTGATCCCCTCCCGGGACAGAGCTCCTACAATGAGCAGTTCTTC.

This clonotype has a handful of counts. The chain uses TRBV20-1 and TRBJ2-7; D may match TRBD1 or TRBD2 (5 bases each). The length of the CDR3 is 14 residues. CDR1 and CDR2 from the germline V gene are DFQATT and SNEGSKA (reference sequence). The V gene lost 0 bases and the J gene lost 4 bases, with 13 bases spanning the gap. This CDR3 reads CSARDLGEGYEQYF. CDR3 nucleotides: TGCAGTGCTAGAGATTTAGGAGAGGGGTACGAGCAGTACTTC.

This clonotype was picked up many times. The CDR3 bases are TGTGCCAGCAGCGTAGCGGGGGGGCCCTACAATGAGCAGTTCTTC. This codes for CASSVAGGPYNEQFF. The chain carries TRBV9 and TRBJ2-1, with 8 bases matching TRBD2. Germline CDR1 and CDR2: SGDLS and YYNGEE. The V and J ends lost 0 bases and 2 bases, in that order; junction bases with no gene match: 1. The CDR3 has 15 amino acids.

V and J are TRBV20-1 and TRBJ2-3; 16 nucleotides align to TRBD2. The CDR3 length is 16 residues. Germline V gives CDR1 DFQATT, CDR2 SNEGSKA (reference sequence). V shed 2 bases, J shed 6 bases, and the junction held 5 bases outside the gene matches. The CDR3 DNA is TGCAGTGCTAGATCGGGACTAGCGGGAGGGTTTGATACGCAGTATTTT. Translation gives CSARSGLAGGFDTQYF.

This clonotype was found once. The chain is built from TRBV20-1 and TRBJ1-1; D might be TRBD1 (6 bases). Between the trimmed V and J ends, which lost 3 bases and 3 bases, there was a span of 11 bases. Germline CDR1 reads DFQATT; CDR2 reads SNEGSKA (reference sequence). This CDR3 is built from 13 residues. CDR3 amino acids: CSASTGADTEAFF. CDR3 DNA: TGCAGTGCTAGTACGGGGGCTGACACTGAAGCTTTCTTT.

The chain carries TRBV29-1 and TRBJ1-5; tentative D call: TRBD1 (6 bases). The CDR3 has 15 residues. V was clipped by 3 bases and J by 0 bases, with 12 bases between them. CDR1 and CDR2 from the germline V gene are SQVTM and ANQGSEA. The CDR3 DNA reads TGCAGCGTTGAGACAGGAAAATATAGCAATCAGCCCCAGCATTTT. Protein sequence: CSVETGKYSNQPQHF.

This clonotype appeared a few times. J is TRBJ2-1 and V is TRBV20-1; 7 nucleotides line up with TRBD1. CDR1 DFQATT and CDR2 SNEGSKA come from the germline V gene (reference sequence). The junction had 7 bases not matched to a gene; V was cut back by 5 bases and J by 6 bases. The CDR3 totals 13 residues. This CDR3 reads CSAPHWTGNEQFF. The CDR3 DNA follows: TGCAGTGCTCCTCACTGGACAGGCAATGAGCAGTTCTTC.

The genes are TRBV10-3 and TRBJ1-1, with D perhaps TRBD1 (6 bases). With 3 bases removed from V and 4 bases from J, the gap between germline ends came to 15 bases. From germline, CDR1 is ENHRY and CDR2 SYGVKD. The CDR3 sequence is 15 residues long. CDR3 region: CAISDPGTSGTEAFF. DNA of the CDR3: TGTGCCATCAGTGACCCCGGGACATCGGGCACTGAAGCTTTCTTT.

This clonotype was seen more than once but under ten times. The rearrangement joins TRBV7-8 to TRBJ2-1, with 8 bases identical to TRBD2. This CDR3 has 16 residues. Germline V gene data show CDR1 as SGHVS and CDR2 as FQNEAQ. With V trimmed by 2 bases and J by 4 bases, 7 bases remained unmatched. CDR3 amino acids: CASSLSRGVLYNEQFF. CDR3 nucleotide sequence: TGTGCCAGCAGCTTATCGCGGGGGGTCTTGTACAATGAGCAGTTCTTC.

V and J are TRBV7-9 and TRBJ2-3; 11 nucleotides agree with TRBD2. In germline, CDR1 is SEHNR, CDR2 FQNEAQ (reference sequence). Unmatched junction bases numbered 11, after V lost 5 bases and J lost 4 bases. The CDR3 runs to 17 residues. CDR3 in DNA: TGTGCCAGCAGCCCCCAGACTAGCGGGGCCATAGCAGATACGCAGTATTTT. This sequence encodes CASSPQTSGAIADTQYF.

Only a few counts were recorded for this clonotype. The chain recombines TRBV6-5 with TRBJ2-7, with 10 positions matching TRBD2. With the DNA end fitting TRBJ2-5 better, the J assignment may be wrong. The CDR3 spans 15 residues. CDR1 MNHEY and CDR2 SVGAGI come from the germline V gene. DNA for the CDR3: TGTGCCAGCAGCCGGCTAGCGGGGGCCAAAGAGACCCAGTACTTC. Its protein product is CASSRLAGAKETQYF.

The V call is TRBV7-2, the J call TRBJ2-3; D not resolved. Trimming removed 8 bases at V and 2 bases at J, with 11 bases between. The CDR3 consists of 13 residues. Per germline, CDR1 SGHTA and CDR2 FQGNSA. This CDR3 reads CASAPLNTDTQYF. CDR3 nucleotides: TGTGCCAGCGCACCCCTCAACACAGATACGCAGTATTTT.

The table lists this clonotype with many counts. V is TRBV18 and J is TRBJ2-5; a possible D gene is TRBD2 (6 bases). The last part of the DNA fits TRBJ2-7 better; the J call may be wrong. Per germline, CDR1 KGHSH and CDR2 LQKENI. CDR3 size: 13 residues. The DNA for the CDR3 is TGTGCCAGCTCACGCGGCGGGGACTACGAGCAGTACTTC. Translated, it gives CASSRGGDYEQYF.

This clonotype came up a few times. The rearrangement links TRBV11-2 to TRBJ2-1; TRBD2 matches 10 bases. Germline CDR1 and CDR2: SGHAT and FQNNGV. V was clipped by 3 bases and J by 8 bases; unmatched bases: 7. The CDR3 loop spans 15 amino acids. In nucleotides, the CDR3 is TGTGCCAGCAGCTTGATGCTAGCGGGGGTGTATGAGCAGTTCTTC. This gives the protein CASSLMLAGVYEQFF.

This clonotype has just a few counts. V and J are TRBV20-1 and TRBJ2-1; TRBD1 matches at 7 bases. Germline trimming cut 2 bases from V and 4 bases from J; bases unmatched to any gene: 11. The germline V gene has CDR1 DFQATT and CDR2 SNEGSKA (reference sequence). This CDR3 is built from 16 residues. CDR3 sequence (DNA): TGCAGTGCTAGACTCCTGACAGGGAAGTCTTACAATGAGCAGTTCTTC. Translation gives CSARLLTGKSYNEQFF.

V and J are TRBV5-1 and TRBJ2-1; either TRBD1 or TRBD2 may supply D (5 bases each). V was cut by 0 bases and J by 6 bases, with 10 bases left in between. The CDR3 has 14 amino acids. Per the germline V gene, CDR1 is SGHRS and CDR2 is YFSETQ. The CDR3 is CASSLGFGGNEQFF. Written as DNA, the CDR3 is TGCGCCAGCAGCTTGGGATTTGGGGGCAATGAGCAGTTCTTC.